This T cell receptor beta chain came from a study of blood T cell repertoires in COVID-19. Overall study: Collection of acute and convalescent COVID-19 samples took place in the United States, Italy and Spain.

Here immunoSEQ multiplex PCR was the method, and the copy in TCRdb shows in-frame clones only, minus some. This sample has over 300,000 clones; roughly nine tenths occur once, and the top ten carry approximately 5%. Germline V gives CDR1 LGHNA, CDR2 YNFKEQ. The germline V and J ends were trimmed by 3 bases and 1 base, with 13 bases remaining between them. The CDR3 loop spans 17 amino acids. The chain is built from TRBV4-2 and TRBJ2-6, with a tentative D call TRBD1 (5 bases). This receptor was identified in a woman aged 25 to 45 who had recovered from COVID-19. Sequenced input: PBMCs or T cells enriched from blood (not recorded which). In DNA form, the CDR3 reads TGTGCCAGCAGCCAGGCAGGGCGTATATCTGGGGCCAACGTCCTGACTTTC. It encodes CASSQAGRISGANVLTF.